This T cell receptor beta chain was sequenced for a study of cytomegalovirus exposure and HLA in healthy donors. Details on this clone: What it recognizes is unknown. The sample contains more than one DNA sequence encoding this CDR3.

This CDR3 has 14 amino acids. Germline V gene sequence: CDR1 MNHEY, CDR2 SVGAGI. Trimming took 8 bases from V and 7 from J; bases not matched to a gene: 11. At collection, donors were nominally healthy, but unrecorded immune exposures were probable. Notes on the study in general: In terms of immune exposure information, only CMV serostatus was available.

Primers for the PCR totalled 60 Vbeta and 13 Jbeta. Profiling relied on immunoSEQ multiplex PCR, and the TCRdb table lists in-frame clones only, not all of them. Of about 140,000 clones in the sample, more than 65% were seen once. The chain carries TRBV6-5 and TRBJ1-5; 7 bases line up with TRBD1. The TCR was taken from a woman in her twenties or thirties in good health and CMV-seronegative. Specimen: PBMCs. As DNA, the CDR3 is TGTGCCAGCGGACGACAGGGTGGCCACCAGCCCCAGCATTTT. Its protein product is CASGRQGGHQPQHF.